The TCR beta chain described here comes from a study of cytomegalovirus exposure and HLA in healthy donors. A note on this clone: What it recognizes is unknown.

General study points: Later, an analysis found that TCR clusters from the first cohort tended to co-occur in the 95 to 150 validation repertoires.

Clones were sequenced by immunoSEQ multiplex PCR, and TCRdb holds only the in-frame ones, with some missing. Of 140,000 or so clones in the sample, 80% to 95% were seen once. The source material was PBMCs. The sequence was obtained from a man between 18 and 35 years old in good health and CMV-seronegative.

The CDR3 protein is CASTRTVTGNTIYF. The CDR3, as DNA: TGCGCCAGCACCCGAACAGTTACTGGAAACACCATATATTTT. The chain uses TRBV10-1 and TRBJ1-3; D is unresolved. The ends were cut back, 7 bases at V and 2 bases at J, with 12 bases in the middle. This CDR3 comprises 14 residues. Germline CDR1 reads WNHNN; CDR2 reads SYGVQD (reference sequence).